This entry lists 17 T cell receptor beta chains sequenced from one sample in a study of cytomegalovirus exposure and HLA in healthy donors. The primer mix had 60 Vbeta and 13 Jbeta primers. Sequencing used immunoSEQ multiplex PCR; TCRdb keeps in-frame clones, though not all of them. This table has about 130,000 clones, roughly four fifths appearing once. What was sequenced was PBMCs. The receptors come from a boy younger than 10 in good health and CMV-seronegative.

In the case of this clone: The junction shows a germline mismatch at one end, possibly a read error. J is TRBJ2-2 and V is TRBV2; 9 nucleotides agree with TRBD1. The germline gives CDR1 SNHLY, CDR2 FYNNEI. There are 17 residues in the CDR3. The CDR3 coding sequence is TGTGCCAGCAGTCCTAAGGGAGGGACAGGGAGGGCCGGGGGGCTGTTTTTT. Its translation is CASSPKGGTGRAGGLFF.

This chain connects TRBV11-1 to TRBJ2-5; no firm D call. In germline, CDR1 is SGHAT, CDR2 FQDESV (reference sequence). This CDR3 spans 13 amino acids. With 2 bases removed from V and 4 bases from J, the gap between germline ends came to 8 bases. CDR3 residues: CASSLSIRETQYF. CDR3 nucleotides: TGTGCCAGCAGCTTAAGCATCCGAGAGACCCAGTACTTC.

The rearrangement uses TRBV18 and TRBJ2-5, with D perhaps TRBD1 (7 bases). Deletions cut 6 bases from V and 4 bases from J, with 18 bases between. The length of the CDR3 is 15 residues. The germline V gene has CDR1 KGHSH and CDR2 LQKENI. The CDR3 bases are TGTGCCAGCTCCCTCAAGGACAGGAGGGGAGAGACCCAGTACTTC. This gives the protein CASSLKDRRGETQYF. The whole variable domain, remainder taken from reference TRBV18 and TRBJ2-5, is NAGVMQNPRHLVRRRGQEARLRCSPMKGHSHVYWYRQLPEEGLKFMVYLQKENIIDESGMPKERFSAEFPKEGPSILRIQQVVRGDSAAYFCASSLKDRRGETQYFGPGTRLLVL.

The chain uses TRBV18 and TRBJ1-3; tentatively, D is TRBD1 (6 bases). Germline values: CDR1 KGHSH, CDR2 LQKENI. The CDR3 contains 15 residues. V gave up 2 bases and J gave up 0 bases, with 8 bases separating them. The CDR3 DNA reads as TGTGCCAGCTCACCAACGGACAGCTCTGGAAACACCATATATTTT. Protein sequence: CASSPTDSSGNTIYF.

This rearrangement joins TRBV6-4 to TRBJ2-1; possibly TRBD2 for D (6 bases). Germline V gene data show CDR1 as MRHNA and CDR2 as SNTAGT. The CDR3 loop spans 16 amino acids. Trimming stripped 3 bases from V and 2 bases from J, with 14 bases between. The CDR3 bases are TGTGCCAGCAGTGAAACGGGAGAGGTCACCTACAATGAGCAGTTCTTC. It encodes CASSETGEVTYNEQFF.

The J gene is TRBJ2-3, the V gene TRBV6-6, with 7 nucleotides matching TRBD2. Germline values: CDR1 MNHNY, CDR2 SVGAGI (reference sequence). The trim removed 0 bases at V and 2 bases at J, leaving 2 bases unmatched. This CDR3 is 15 amino acids long. CDR3 coding DNA: TGTGCCAGCAGTTACTCGAGCGGGATCACAGATACGCAGTATTTT. This codes for CASSYSSGITDTQYF.

This CDR3 reads CASSQLGLAGAQFF. CDR3 in DNA: TGCGCCAGCAGCCAACTCGGACTAGCGGGAGCCCAGTTCTTC. The chain has TRBV4-1 and TRBJ2-1, with TRBD2 matching 13 bases. Germline values: CDR1 MGHRA, CDR2 YSYEKL. With 2 bases clipped from V and 13 bases from J, the junction kept 5 bases outside the gene matches. The CDR3 is 14 amino acids.

This chain uses TRBV5-1 with TRBJ1-6; TRBD1 matches 9 bases. Germline-derived CDR1 and CDR2 are SGHRS and YFSETQ. The CDR3 spans 14 residues. Losses at the gene ends were 3 bases for V and 9 bases for J; bases not matched to a gene: 4. CDR3: CASSSQGAVSPLHF. The DNA of the CDR3 is TGCGCCAGCAGCTCACAGGGGGCCGTTTCACCCCTCCACTTT. Full variable domain (missing parts from reference TRBV5-1 and TRBJ1-6): KAGVTQTPRYLIKTRGQQVTLSCSPISGHRSVSWYQQTPGQGLQFLFEYFSETQRNKGNFPGRFSGRQFSNSRSEMNVSTLELGDSALYLCASSSQGAVSPLHFGNGTRLTVT.

On this clone itself: The junction shows a germline mismatch at one end, possibly a read error. The rearrangement joins TRBV7-9 to TRBJ2-3; tentative D call: TRBD2 (6 bases). The CDR3 totals 14 residues. Germline assignment: CDR1 SEHNR and CDR2 FQNEAQ (reference sequence). The CDR3 DNA reads as TGTTCCAGCAGCTTTCCCCTGGAGGGGGATACGCAGTATTTT. Its translation: CSSSFPLEGDTQYF.

The chain is built from TRBV19 and TRBJ1-5; 8 nucleotides match TRBD1. This CDR3 spans 16 amino acids. With V trimmed by 5 bases and J by 2 bases, 8 bases remained unmatched. Germline V gene lookup returns CDR1 LNHDA and CDR2 SQIVND (reference sequence). The CDR3 DNA sequence: TGTGCCAGTAGTGGGGATACAGGGGGTGGCAATCAGCCCCAGCATTTT. It specifies CASSGDTGGGNQPQHF. The complete variable domain, with remaining parts taken from reference TRBV19 and TRBJ1-5, reads DGGITQSPKYLFRKEGQNVTLSCEQNLNHDAMYWYRQDPGQGLRLIYYSQIVNDFQKGDIAEGYSVSREKKESFPLTVTSAQKNPTAFYLCASSGDTGGGNQPQHFGDGTRLSIL.

The chain carries TRBV18 and TRBJ1-2; 9 bases are shared with TRBD1. V dropped 5 bases and J dropped 3; count of bases not matched to a gene: 7. This CDR3 is built from 15 residues. Germline V gene sequence: CDR1 KGHSH, CDR2 LQKENI. CDR3 in DNA: TGTGCCAGCTCATTACCGGGACAGGGCGACTATGGCTACACCTTC. This gives the protein CASSLPGQGDYGYTF.

The J gene is TRBJ2-2, the V gene TRBV6-5, with D hard to call. CDR1 MNHEY and CDR2 SVGAGI come from the germline V gene. Trimming shortened V by 10 bases and J by 1 base, and 16 bases separated the two germline ends. The CDR3 spans 15 residues. CDR3 bases: TGTGCCACCTTCCCTAGGCAAATGAACACCGGGGAGCTGTTTTTT. This encodes CATFPRQMNTGELFF.

The chain combines TRBV9 with TRBJ1-2, with D possibly matching TRBD1 (5 bases). The CDR3 consists of 15 residues. Germline CDR1 is SGDLS and CDR2 is YYNGEE. Trimming took 4 bases from V and 4 from J, leaving 17 bases between them. CDR3: CASSPQLGGTYGYTF. The CDR3 DNA reads as TGTGCCAGCAGCCCCCAGTTGGGCGGGACCTATGGCTACACCTTC.

V usage is TRBV30 and J usage is TRBJ1-3, with D unclear. The CDR3 length is 14 residues. The germline V gene encodes CDR1 GTSNPN and CDR2 SVGIG (reference sequence). Trimming removed 5 bases from V and 0 bases from J, with 11 bases in between. In nucleotides, the CDR3 is TGTGCCTGGGGGTGGCAGGTCTCTGGAAACACCATATATTTT. It translates to CAWGWQVSGNTIYF.

This clone appeared a few times. The chain combines TRBV5-1 with TRBJ1-1; D call uncertain. Germline V gene data show CDR1 as SGHRS and CDR2 as YFSETQ. The CDR3 sequence is 15 residues long. With 6 bases removed from V and 7 bases from J, the gap between germline ends came to 22 bases. The CDR3 DNA reads as TGCGCCAGCACAGAGGGTTTGAGGGAACATGGTGAAGCTTTCTTT. Protein product: CASTEGLREHGEAFF.

The rearrangement joins TRBV18 to TRBJ2-2; TRBD1 agrees at 7 bases. This CDR3 comprises 15 residues. Germline assignment: CDR1 KGHSH and CDR2 LQKENI. Germline trimming cut 5 bases from V and 1 base from J; bases unmatched to any gene: 4. The CDR3: CASSSGQWNTGELFF. In nucleotides, the CDR3 is TGTGCCAGCTCATCGGGACAGTGGAACACCGGGGAGCTGTTTTTT.

The chain carries TRBV4-1 and TRBJ1-3; 7 bases match TRBD1. CDR3 length: 17 residues. Germline V lookup: CDR1 MGHRA, CDR2 YSYEKL. The J segment lost 7 bases and the V segment lost 1 base, leaving 13 bases of the junction unmatched. As DNA, the CDR3 is TGCGCCAGCAGCCAAGGAATGGGGGCAGGGGGGAAGAACACCATATATTTT. Translating it yields CASSQGMGAGGKNTIYF.